These 14 T cell receptor beta chains were sequenced from one sample in a study of PD-1 blockade in classical Hodgkin lymphoma. Each patient relapsed following autologous stem cell transplantation, and prior brentuximab vedotin exposure differed. Profiling relied on immunoSEQ multiplex PCR, and the TCRdb table lists in-frame clones only, not all of them. Among roughly 13,000 clones, around 86% were seen once, and the ten largest hold 25%. Sequenced material: peripheral blood mononuclear cells (PBMCs), taken at baseline. These receptors were obtained from a human donor with classical Hodgkin lymphoma.

This clone was found once. The chain carries TRBV7-2 and TRBJ2-4, with 7 bases fitting TRBD2. Germline trimming cut 3 bases from V and 0 bases from J; bases unmatched to any gene: 5. The germline V gene has CDR1 SGHTA and CDR2 FQGNSA. The CDR3 contains 16 residues. CDR3 sequence reads: CASSLERGVAKNIQYF. The CDR3 nucleotides are TGTGCCAGCAGCTTGGAGCGGGGAGTAGCCAAAAACATTCAGTACTTC.

The chain is built from TRBV18 and TRBJ2-7; 11 positions match TRBD2. J gave up 2 bases and V 6 bases, and 3 bases lay outside the gene matches. The germline CDR1 and CDR2 sequences are KGHSH and LQKENI. The CDR3 loop spans 14 amino acids. CDR3 coding DNA: TGTGCCAGCTCGGTAGCGGGAGGGACCTACGAGCAGTACTTC. It is translated as CASSVAGGTYEQYF.

The J gene is TRBJ2-7, the V gene TRBV6-1; 8 bases line up with TRBD1. CDR1 is MNHNS and CDR2 is SASEGT in the germline V gene. The CDR3 has 17 residues. With V trimmed by 0 bases and J by 2 bases, 9 bases remained unmatched. CDR3 sequence (DNA): TGTGCCAGCAGTGAAGCGCCAGGACAGGGTATCGCCTACGAGCAGTACTTC. Amino acid sequence: CASSEAPGQGIAYEQYF.

This chain uses TRBV5-4 with TRBJ2-2; D is possibly TRBD2 (6 bases). Per germline, CDR1 SGHNT and CDR2 YYREEE (reference sequence). The germline V and J ends were trimmed by 1 base and 6 bases, with 7 bases remaining between them. The CDR3 spans 13 residues. CDR3 region: CASSLSGAGELFF. CDR3 bases: TGTGCCAGCAGCTTGTCGGGGGCCGGGGAGCTGTTTTTT.

The rearrangement uses TRBV2 and TRBJ2-2; 8 bases agree with TRBD2. Unmatched junction bases numbered 10, after V lost 6 bases and J lost 7 bases. This CDR3 region has 15 residues. Germline-derived CDR1 and CDR2 are SNHLY and FYNNEI. The CDR3 coding sequence is TGTGCCAGCAGGGGAAATAGCGGGAAGGGCGGGGAGCTGTTTTTT. This sequence encodes CASRGNSGKGGELFF. The variable domain in full, completed from reference TRBV2 and TRBJ2-2, reads EPEVTQTPSHQVTQMGQEVILRCVPISNHLYFYWYRQILGQKVEFLVSFYNNEISEKSEIFDDQFSVERPDGSNFTLKIRSTKLEDSAMYFCASRGNSGKGGELFFGEGSRLTVL.

The genes are TRBV11-2 and TRBJ2-1; no firm D call. The CDR3 is made up of 15 amino acids. With 5 bases removed from V and 6 bases from J, the gap between germline ends came to 17 bases. From germline, CDR1 is SGHAT and CDR2 FQNNGV. CDR3 protein: CASSTGPNPVNEQFF. Written as DNA, the CDR3 is TGTGCCAGCAGCACCGGACCTAATCCTGTCAATGAGCAGTTCTTC.

This clone was seen more than once but under ten times. This chain links TRBV5-4 with TRBJ1-2, with a possible D match to TRBD1 (5 bases). Per the germline V gene, CDR1 is SGHNT and CDR2 is YYREEE (reference sequence). CDR3 length: 16 residues. Trimming took off 0 bases at V and 4 bases at J, with 16 bases between the two ends. The chain's CDR3 is CASSLGRDGLLYGYTF. Written as DNA, the CDR3 is TGTGCCAGCAGCTTGGGTCGGGACGGACTCCTCTATGGCTACACCTTC.

This clone was seen only a few times. This chain joins TRBV4-1 and TRBJ2-7; no definite D call. This CDR3 is 16 amino acids long. Germline CDR1 and CDR2: MGHRA and YSYEKL. Between the trimmed V and J ends, which lost 2 bases and 2 bases, there was a span of 16 bases. The CDR3 sequence: CASSQSAELLPYEQYF. The CDR3 DNA reads as TGCGCCAGCAGCCAATCGGCCGAACTTCTTCCCTACGAGCAGTACTTC.

V usage is TRBV9 and J usage is TRBJ2-5; D possibly corresponds to TRBD2 (6 bases). The CDR3 spans 15 residues. The V end was cut by 0 bases, the J end by 1 base, with 10 bases between. Looked up from germline, CDR1 is SGDLS and CDR2 is YYNGEE. CDR3 region: CASSVGGEPQETQYF. In DNA, the CDR3 is TGTGCCAGCAGCGTAGGGGGGGAGCCCCAAGAGACCCAGTACTTC.

This clone was seen only a few times. V and J are TRBV7-9 and TRBJ2-2; 9 positions agree with TRBD1. The CDR3 is 15 amino acids. J lost 4 bases, V lost 7 bases, and 7 bases had no gene match. Germline assignment: CDR1 SEHNR and CDR2 FQNEAQ (reference sequence). CDR3 nucleotides: TGTGCCAGCATCACAGACAGGGGGAGCACCGGGGAGCTGTTTTTT. Amino acid sequence: CASITDRGSTGELFF.

In this sample, this clone turned up a few times. This rearrangement joins TRBV6-6 to TRBJ1-1; no clear D gene. Between the trimmed V and J ends, which lost 5 bases and 3 bases, there was a span of 4 bases. CDR1 is MNHNY and CDR2 is SVGAGI in the germline V gene (reference sequence). The length of the CDR3 is 11 residues. The CDR3 spells CASSKHTEAFF. DNA of the CDR3: TGTGCCAGCAGTAAACACACTGAAGCTTTCTTT.

This chain uses TRBV27 with TRBJ1-5; possible D gene TRBD1, 6 bases. Trimming stripped 6 bases from V and 5 bases from J, with 20 bases between. CDR3 length: 16 amino acids. Germline V gene sequence: CDR1 MNHEY, CDR2 SMNVEV (reference sequence). This CDR3 reads CASRTAGGLGDQPQHF. CDR3 sequence (DNA): TGTGCCAGCAGAACAGCGGGGGGCCTGGGCGATCAGCCCCAGCATTTT.

The genes are TRBV2 and TRBJ2-2; weak D call: TRBD1 (6 bases). The CDR3 extends over 17 amino acids. Germline V lookup: CDR1 SNHLY, CDR2 FYNNEI. V was trimmed by 0 bases and J by 2 bases, leaving 13 bases between them. This CDR3 reads CASSEARAGVNTGELFF. CDR3 sequence (DNA): TGTGCCAGCAGTGAAGCGAGGGCAGGGGTCAACACCGGGGAGCTGTTTTTT.

Details on this clone: A junction boundary mismatches the germline segment, possibly from a read error. The rearrangement joins TRBV7-7 to TRBJ2-1, with D perhaps matching TRBD1 or TRBD2 (5 bases each). The CDR3 has 14 residues. CDR1 is SSHAT, CDR2 FNYEAQ, per germline (reference sequence). In nucleotides, the CDR3 is TGTGCTAGCAGCTTTGGGGGTCCCGCCGATGAGCAGTTCTTC. Residues: CASSFGGPADEQFF.